This T cell receptor (beta chain) was documented in a study of cytomegalovirus exposure and HLA in healthy donors. Whole-study findings and limits: Association of a missense DCLRE1C variant with TCR beta V- and J-gene trimming was reported in a later analysis. CMV serostatus was the sole immune exposure information available.

The PCR employed 60 Vbeta primers together with 13 Jbeta primers. Authors' methods: The count from a later analysis was tens of millions of unique TCR beta chains, about 10 million of them shared. Only in-frame clones appear in the TCRdb table, and some are missing; sequencing was by immunoSEQ multiplex PCR. The V and J calls and clone size are taken from that table; D and trimming were inferred from the DNA. The sample comprises about 150,000 clones, 78% of which are singletons, and about 3.4% rests with the top ten. This clone was recorded once. The target antigen is unknown. Trimming took 0 bases from V and 2 from J; bases not matched to a gene: 7. Germline V gene sequence: CDR1 SGHVS, CDR2 FNYEAQ. This CDR3 has 18 amino acids.

The sample was PBMCs. The origin of this receptor is a woman aged 45-59 years in good health and CMV-seropositive. The rearrangement joins TRBV7-6 to TRBJ2-3, with 11 bases lining up with TRBD2. The CDR3 loop is CASSLASKGLAVTDTQYF. The CDR3 DNA sequence: TGTGCCAGCAGCTTAGCGTCGAAGGGACTAGCGGTCACAGATACGCAGTATTTT.